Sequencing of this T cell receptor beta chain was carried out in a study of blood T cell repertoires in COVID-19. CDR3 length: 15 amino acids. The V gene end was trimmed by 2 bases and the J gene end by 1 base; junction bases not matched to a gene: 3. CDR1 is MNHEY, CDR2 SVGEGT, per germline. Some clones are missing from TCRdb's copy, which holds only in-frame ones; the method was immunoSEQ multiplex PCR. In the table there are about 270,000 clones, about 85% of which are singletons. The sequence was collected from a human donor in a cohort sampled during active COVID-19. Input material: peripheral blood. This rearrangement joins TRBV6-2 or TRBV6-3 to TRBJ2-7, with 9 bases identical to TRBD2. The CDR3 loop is CASSYGLAGSYEQYF. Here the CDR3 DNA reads TGTGCCAGCAGTTACGGCCTAGCGGGGTCCTACGAGCAGTACTTC.